These 20 T cell receptor beta chains were sequenced from one sample in a study of shared clonotypes between healthy human individuals. The repertoire was sequenced with immunoSEQ multiplex PCR; TCRdb's copy has only in-frame clones and lacks some. The table records 2 million or so clones, roughly 94% of them present only once. The sample comprised naive CD4+ T cells sorted from blood. The subset: CD45RA+ positively selected. These receptors all stem from a man between 18 and 29 years old in good health.

This sequence joins TRBV15 and TRBJ1-3; D is ambiguous. CDR1 and CDR2 from the germline V gene are LNHNV and YYDKDF (reference sequence). Trimming removed 0 bases from V and 0 bases from J, with 9 bases in between. The CDR3 has 16 residues. The DNA for the CDR3 is TGTGCCACCAGCAGAGATCGAGTTTTCTCTGGAAACACCATATATTTT. Residues: CATSRDRVFSGNTIYF. Filled out from reference TRBV15 and TRBJ1-3, the complete variable domain reads DAMVIQNPRYQVTQFGKPVTLSCSQTLNHNVMYWYQQKSSQAPKLLFHYYDKDFNNEADTPDNFQSRRPNTSFCFLDIRSPGLGDTAMYLCATSRDRVFSGNTIYFGEGSWLTVV.

Comment on this clone: Other DNA sequences of this sample code for an identical CDR3. This rearrangement joins TRBV9 to TRBJ2-5; 12 bases are a match to TRBD2. V lost 0 bases, J lost 1 base, and 1 base stayed unmatched. The germline V gene encodes CDR1 SGDLS and CDR2 YYNGEE. The CDR3 spans 16 residues. The CDR3 is CASSVGLAGVQETQYF. CDR3 nucleotides: TGTGCCAGCAGCGTAGGACTAGCGGGGGTCCAAGAGACCCAGTACTTC.

V gene TRBV6-5 combines with J gene TRBJ2-1; possible D gene TRBD2, 6 bases. The V gene's germline CDR1 is MNHEY and CDR2 SVGAGI. The CDR3 totals 16 residues. The germline V and J ends were trimmed by 0 bases and 3 bases, with 12 bases remaining between them. This chain's CDR3 is CASSYSREIIYNEQFF. The DNA of the CDR3 is TGTGCCAGCAGTTACTCTCGGGAGATAATCTACAATGAGCAGTTCTTC.

The chain has TRBV6-5 and TRBJ2-7; tentative D call: TRBD2 (5 bases). With 5 bases removed from V and 2 bases from J, the gap between germline ends came to 16 bases. The CDR3 runs 15 residues. In germline, CDR1 is MNHEY, CDR2 SVGAGI. The CDR3 bases are TGTGCCAGCAGTATGTCTAAGCGGCTCACCTACGAGCAGTACTTC. It encodes CASSMSKRLTYEQYF.

This chain connects TRBV7-2 to TRBJ2-2, with D possibly being TRBD2 (7 bases). The CDR3 covers 16 residues. Looked up from germline, CDR1 is SGHTA and CDR2 is FQGNSA. V was shortened by 5 bases and J by 4 bases, with 17 bases between the two germline ends. This CDR3 reads CASSPRGGPATGELFF. CDR3 DNA sequence: TGTGCCAGCAGCCCAAGGGGGGGGCCGGCCACCGGGGAGCTGTTTTTT. The entire variable domain, with the rest obtained from reference TRBV7-2 and TRBJ2-2, is as follows: GAGVSQSPSNKVTEKGKDVELRCDPISGHTALYWYRQSLGQGLEFLIYFQGNSAPDKSGLPSDRFSAERTGGSVSTLTIQRTQQEDSAVYLCASSPRGGPATGELFFGEGSRLTVL.

This sequence joins TRBV10-3 and TRBJ1-2; 11 positions agree with TRBD1. Germline assignment: CDR1 ENHRY and CDR2 SYGVKD. V shed 10 bases and J 7 bases; nucleotides not matched to a gene: 11. The CDR3 has 14 residues. The CDR3 sequence is CATRSDGQGAGYTF. CDR3 nucleotide sequence: TGTGCCACACGATCCGACGGACAGGGGGCTGGCTACACCTTC.

The V gene is TRBV18, the J gene TRBJ2-7; 12 nucleotides match TRBD2. The V and J ends lost 4 bases and 1 base, in that order; junction bases with no gene match: 2. Germline V CDR1 and CDR2: KGHSH, LQKENI. The length of the CDR3 is 15 residues. The CDR3 region is CASSRGTSGSYEQYF. As DNA, the CDR3 is TGTGCCAGCTCACGAGGGACTAGCGGGTCCTACGAGCAGTACTTC.

The J gene is TRBJ2-1, the V gene TRBV27; 11 bases are shared with TRBD2. Looked up from germline, CDR1 is MNHEY and CDR2 is SMNVEV (reference sequence). Germline trimming cut 3 bases from V and 5 bases from J; bases unmatched to any gene: 3. The CDR3 totals 15 residues. The CDR3 sequence: CASSFWGLADNEQFF. CDR3 nucleotide sequence: TGTGCCAGCAGTTTTTGGGGACTAGCGGACAATGAGCAGTTCTTC.

On this clone: Sequence at one end of the junction differs from germline and may be a read error. This chain connects TRBV7-7 to TRBJ2-5; no definite D call. CDR3 size: 13 residues. The germline gives CDR1 SSHAT, CDR2 FNYEAQ (reference sequence). The CDR3, as DNA: TGTGCTAGCAGCTTAACGGGCAAGGAGACCCAGTACTTC. It specifies CASSLTGKETQYF.

The V call is TRBV6-5, the J call TRBJ1-6; D possibly corresponds to TRBD1 (6 bases). V was pared by 3 bases and J by 8 bases, with 17 bases between. The CDR3 totals 16 residues. Germline-derived CDR1 and CDR2 are MNHEY and SVGAGI. CDR3 DNA sequence: TGTGCCAGCAGTTATTCTTCCAGGGGTAAGGATTCACCCCTCCACTTT. As protein: CASSYSSRGKDSPLHF.

This chain connects TRBV28 to TRBJ1-1; D might be TRBD1 (5 bases). Trimming removed 6 bases from V and 0 bases from J, with 14 bases in between. Germline lookup yields CDR1 MDHEN and CDR2 SYDVKM. This CDR3 is 15 amino acids long. The CDR3 sequence is CASSPPGGLNTEAFF. CDR3 bases: TGTGCCAGCAGCCCGCCGGGGGGGTTGAACACTGAAGCTTTCTTT.

The chain employs TRBV19 and TRBJ2-3, with TRBD2 identical over 9 bases. V lost 9 bases and J lost 2; bases outside the gene matches: 6. Germline CDR1 is LNHDA and CDR2 is SQIVND (reference sequence). This CDR3 comprises 14 residues. DNA for the CDR3: TGTGCCAGCCTTGCTAGCGGGAACACAGATACGCAGTATTTT. This translates into CASLASGNTDTQYF. Looking up the rest from reference TRBV19 and TRBJ2-3 gives the full variable domain: DGGITQSPKYLFRKEGQNVTLSCEQNLNHDAMYWYRQDPGQGLRLIYYSQIVNDFQKGDIAEGYSVSREKKESFPLTVTSAQKNPTAFYLCASLASGNTDTQYFGPGTRLTVL.

A note on this clone: One end of the junction is discordant with germline, which a read error may explain. The chain carries TRBV5-4 and TRBJ2-5, with D maybe TRBD2 (5 bases). In germline, CDR1 is SGHNT, CDR2 YYREEE (reference sequence). CDR3 length: 15 residues. The CDR3 here is CVSSLAPGSQETQYF. The DNA of the CDR3 is TGTGTCAGCAGCTTGGCCCCGGGATCCCAAGAGACCCAGTACTTC.

The chain carries TRBV6-5 and TRBJ1-2, with a weak D call TRBD1 (5 bases). Germline V gives CDR1 MNHEY, CDR2 SVGAGI. The CDR3 loop spans 16 amino acids. Between the trimmed V and J ends, which lost 0 bases and 5 bases, there was a span of 16 bases. This CDR3 is CASSYSITGRGYGYTF. The DNA for the CDR3 is TGTGCCAGCAGTTACTCTATAACAGGACGGGGGTATGGCTACACCTTC.

Only one count was recorded for this clone. The gene calls are TRBV10-1 and TRBJ2-3; 13 bases match TRBD2. CDR3 size: 16 residues. Germline trimming cut 7 bases from V and 1 base from J; bases unmatched to any gene: 5. Germline CDR1 reads WNHNN; CDR2 reads SYGVQD (reference sequence). The CDR3 loop reads CASITSGRVGTDTQYF. CDR3 DNA: TGCGCCAGCATAACTAGCGGGAGGGTGGGCACAGATACGCAGTATTTT.

The V gene is TRBV6-5, the J gene TRBJ1-1; D unclear. Germline values: CDR1 MNHEY, CDR2 SVGAGI. V was cut by 7 bases and J by 0 bases, with 15 bases left in between. The CDR3 loop spans 15 amino acids. This CDR3 reads CASTLDFTLNTEAFF. CDR3 in DNA: TGTGCCAGCACCCTAGACTTTACCCTGAACACTGAAGCTTTCTTT.

With regard to this clone: Within the sample, other DNA sequences also encode this same CDR3. The genes are TRBV5-1 and TRBJ2-5; no firm D call. Germline lookup yields CDR1 SGHRS and CDR2 YFSETQ. The V gene lost 0 bases and the J gene lost 1 base, with 10 bases spanning the gap. This CDR3 is 15 amino acids long. The DNA of the CDR3 is TGCGCCAGCAGCTTGGAGGGTGGGGTCCAAGAGACCCAGTACTTC. Amino acids: CASSLEGGVQETQYF.

This rearrangement joins TRBV18 to TRBJ1-4; D is unclear. In germline, CDR1 is KGHSH, CDR2 LQKENI. The CDR3 has 15 amino acids. V was shortened by 4 bases and J by 5 bases, with 14 bases between the two germline ends. In DNA, the CDR3 is TGTGCCAGCTCACTCTACCCGTTTACAAATGAAAAACTGTTTTTT. Translating gives CASSLYPFTNEKLFF.

The chain has TRBV4-1 and TRBJ2-3; maybe TRBD2 (5 bases). The CDR3 runs 16 residues. Trimming left V 0 bases short and J 0 bases short, with 10 bases between. Germline V gene data show CDR1 as MGHRA and CDR2 as YSYEKL. CDR3 protein: CASSQEYGLSTDTQYF. CDR3 DNA: TGCGCCAGCAGCCAAGAATACGGACTCAGCACAGATACGCAGTATTTT.

The chain couples TRBV4-1 to TRBJ2-7, with 9 bases matching TRBD1. V shed 4 bases, J shed 4 bases, and the junction held 8 bases outside the gene matches. This CDR3 is built from 15 residues. CDR1 is MGHRA and CDR2 is YSYEKL in the germline V gene. The CDR3 is CASSRGTGKTYEQYF. CDR3 DNA: TGCGCCAGCAGCCGCGGGACAGGGAAAACTTACGAGCAGTACTTC.